The clone carrying this T cell receptor (beta chain) was picked up a small number of times. Its antigen is as yet unknown. Combining a sample-barcoded 5' primer with a J-beta primer mix, a second PCR ran for about 7 to 11 cycles. Each of the cDNA molecules was tagged by a template-switch adaptor with 12 random nucleotides. TCRdb reprocessed the 5' RACE reads via MiXCR and lists one record per CDR3 protein. The sample shows 1.2 million to 1.5 million distinct CDR3 sequences, approximately 59% of them seen only once. These data originate in a study of blood T cells in healthy people across ages. The study, taken as a whole, reports: Observed TCR beta diversity showed a strong correlation with the percentage of naive T cells as measured by flow cytometry. The unsorted PBMCs prevented any conclusive comparison of naive versus antigen-experienced cells.

V lost 5 bases and J 0 bases, leaving 10 bases between the germline ends. This CDR3 has 15 amino acids. Germline V lookup: CDR1 MNHEY, CDR2 SMNVEV (reference sequence). Each sample used at least 6 million PBMCs. Sample: blood. The TCR originated in a man younger than 35 in good health. The chain has TRBV27 and TRBJ1-4, with D possibly TRBD1 on 5 matching bases. The CDR3 DNA follows: TGTGCCAGCAGTACCCGACAGACAACTAATGAAAAACTGTTTTTT. Amino acid sequence: CASSTRQTTNEKLFF.